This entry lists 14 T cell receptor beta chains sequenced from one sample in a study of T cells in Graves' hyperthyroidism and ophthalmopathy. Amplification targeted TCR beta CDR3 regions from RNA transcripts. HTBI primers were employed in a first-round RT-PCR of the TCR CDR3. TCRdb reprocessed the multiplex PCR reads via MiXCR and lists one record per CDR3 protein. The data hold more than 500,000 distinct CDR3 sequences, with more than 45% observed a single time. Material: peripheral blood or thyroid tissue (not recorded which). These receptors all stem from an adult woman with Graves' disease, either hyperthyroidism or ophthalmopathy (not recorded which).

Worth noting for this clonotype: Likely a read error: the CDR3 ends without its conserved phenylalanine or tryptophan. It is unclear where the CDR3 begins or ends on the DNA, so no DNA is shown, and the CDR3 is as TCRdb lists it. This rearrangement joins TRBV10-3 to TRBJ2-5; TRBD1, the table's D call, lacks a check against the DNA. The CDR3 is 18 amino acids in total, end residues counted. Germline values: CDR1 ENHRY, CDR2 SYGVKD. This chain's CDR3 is CAINIGGRNPAGGYTFGS.

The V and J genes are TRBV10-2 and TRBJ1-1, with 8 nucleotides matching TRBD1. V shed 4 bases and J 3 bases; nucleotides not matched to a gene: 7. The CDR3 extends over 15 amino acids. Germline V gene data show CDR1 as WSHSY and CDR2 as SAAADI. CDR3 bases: TGCGCCAGCAGTGGGATGGACAGGGCGGACACTGAAGCTTTCTTT. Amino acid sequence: CASSGMDRADTEAFF.

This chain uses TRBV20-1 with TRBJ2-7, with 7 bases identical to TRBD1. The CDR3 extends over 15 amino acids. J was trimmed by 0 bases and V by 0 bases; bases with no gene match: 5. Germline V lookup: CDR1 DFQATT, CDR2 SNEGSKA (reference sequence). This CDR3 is CSAREGRGISYEQYF. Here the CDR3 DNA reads TGCAGTGCTAGAGAGGGCAGGGGGATCTCCTACGAGCAGTACTTC.

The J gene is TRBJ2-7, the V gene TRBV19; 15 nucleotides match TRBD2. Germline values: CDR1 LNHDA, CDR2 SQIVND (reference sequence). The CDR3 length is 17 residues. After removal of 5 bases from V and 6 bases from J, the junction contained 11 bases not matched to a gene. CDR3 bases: TGTGCCAGTAGTTCCGGGACTAGCGGGAGGCCCCCCCCCGAGCAGTACTTC. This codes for CASSSGTSGRPPPEQYF.

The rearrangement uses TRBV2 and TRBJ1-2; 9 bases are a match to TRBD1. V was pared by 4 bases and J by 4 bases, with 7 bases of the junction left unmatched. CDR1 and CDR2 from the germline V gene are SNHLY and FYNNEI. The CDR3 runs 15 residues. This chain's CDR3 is CASSVSPDRGYGYTF. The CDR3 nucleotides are TGTGCCAGCAGTGTGTCCCCGGACAGGGGCTATGGCTACACCTTC.

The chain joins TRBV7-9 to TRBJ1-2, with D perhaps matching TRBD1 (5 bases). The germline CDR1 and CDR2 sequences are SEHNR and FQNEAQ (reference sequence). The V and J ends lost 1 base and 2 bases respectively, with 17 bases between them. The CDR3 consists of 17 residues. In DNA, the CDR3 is TGTGCCAGCAGCTTAGGCCCGGGGCAGGCTGAAAACTATGGCTACACCTTC. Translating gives CASSLGPGQAENYGYTF.

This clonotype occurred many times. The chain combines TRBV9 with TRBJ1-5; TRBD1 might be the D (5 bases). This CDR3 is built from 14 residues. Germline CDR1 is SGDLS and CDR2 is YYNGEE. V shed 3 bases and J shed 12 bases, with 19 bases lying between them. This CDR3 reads CASSGGGAVEVQHF. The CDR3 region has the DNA TGTGCCAGCAGCGGTGGAGGGGCGGTGGAGGTCCAGCATTTT.

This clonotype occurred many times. The CDR3 is CASSNGLAGSFTGELFF. The CDR3 DNA reads as TGCGCCAGCAGTAACGGACTAGCGGGATCTTTCACCGGGGAGCTGTTTTTT. The chain links TRBV5-1 to TRBJ2-2; TRBD2 matches at 12 bases. Germline CDR1 SGHRS, CDR2 YFSETQ. Trimming took 5 bases from V and 4 from J; bases not matched to a gene: 9. The CDR3 loop spans 17 amino acids.

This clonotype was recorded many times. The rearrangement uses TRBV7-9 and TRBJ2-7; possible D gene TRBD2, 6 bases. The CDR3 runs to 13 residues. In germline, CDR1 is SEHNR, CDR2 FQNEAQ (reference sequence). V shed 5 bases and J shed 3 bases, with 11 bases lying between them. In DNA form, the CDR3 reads TGTGCCAGCAGCCCCTCGGGGGACTACGAGCAGTACTTC. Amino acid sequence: CASSPSGDYEQYF.

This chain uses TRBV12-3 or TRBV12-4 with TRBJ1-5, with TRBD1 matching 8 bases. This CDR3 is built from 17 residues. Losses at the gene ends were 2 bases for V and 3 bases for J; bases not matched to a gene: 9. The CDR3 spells CASSLNRGSINNQPQHF. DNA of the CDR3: TGTGCCAGCAGTTTAAACAGGGGGTCTATAAACAATCAGCCCCAGCATTTT.

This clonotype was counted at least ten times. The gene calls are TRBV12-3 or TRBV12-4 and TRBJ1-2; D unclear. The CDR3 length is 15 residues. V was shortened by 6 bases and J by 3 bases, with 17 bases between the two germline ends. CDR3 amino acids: CASSHPASLDYGYTF. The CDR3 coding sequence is TGTGCCAGCAGCCACCCAGCCTCCCTCGACTATGGCTACACCTTC.

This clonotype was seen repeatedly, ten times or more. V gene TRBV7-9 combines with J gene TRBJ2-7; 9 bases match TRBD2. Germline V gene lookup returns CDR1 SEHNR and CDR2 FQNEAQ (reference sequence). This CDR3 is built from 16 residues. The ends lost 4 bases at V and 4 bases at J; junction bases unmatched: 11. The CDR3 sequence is CASSSAWPSGIYEQYF. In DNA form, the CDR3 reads TGTGCCAGCAGCTCCGCCTGGCCTAGCGGGATTTACGAGCAGTACTTC.

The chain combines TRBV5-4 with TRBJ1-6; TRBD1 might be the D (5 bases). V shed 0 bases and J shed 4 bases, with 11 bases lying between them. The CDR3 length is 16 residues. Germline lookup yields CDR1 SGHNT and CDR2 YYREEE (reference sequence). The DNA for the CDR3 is TGTGCCAGCAGCTTGGGACAGCGGAGTTATAATTCACCCCTCCACTTT. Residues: CASSLGQRSYNSPLHF.

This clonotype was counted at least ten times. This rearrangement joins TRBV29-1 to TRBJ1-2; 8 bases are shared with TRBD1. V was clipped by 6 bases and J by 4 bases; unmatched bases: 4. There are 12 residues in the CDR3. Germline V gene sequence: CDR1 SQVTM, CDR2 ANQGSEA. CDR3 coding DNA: TGCAGCGTGAATGACAGGGGCTATGGCTACACCTTC. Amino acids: CSVNDRGYGYTF.